The 6 T cell receptor beta chains below were found in one sample sequenced in a study of blood T cell repertoires in COVID-19. The protocol was immunoSEQ multiplex PCR, while the TCRdb copy is restricted to in-frame clones and leaves out a portion. The repertoire includes approximately 120,000 clones, less than 90% of them detected once, and over 15% sits in the top ten. The sample was PBMCs or T cells enriched from blood (not recorded which). Every receptor here comes from a man younger than 40 who had recovered from COVID-19.

The chain recombines TRBV19 with TRBJ1-1; 9 bases fit TRBD1. The V segment lost 4 bases and the J segment 5 bases; nucleotides outside the gene matches: 5. Per germline, CDR1 LNHDA and CDR2 SQIVND (reference sequence). CDR3 size: 14 residues. CDR3 residues: CASSTGQGGTEAFF. As DNA, the CDR3 is TGTGCCAGTAGTACGGGACAGGGAGGGACTGAAGCTTTCTTT.

This chain links TRBV19 with TRBJ1-1; D is uncertain. CDR1 is LNHDA, CDR2 SQIVND, per germline (reference sequence). The CDR3 is 11 residues long. V lost 10 bases, J lost 5 bases, and 11 bases lay in between. CDR3 DNA: TGTGCCACTCGGGTAGGAACTGAAGCTTTCTTT. It is translated as CATRVGTEAFF.

This chain uses TRBV5-4 with TRBJ1-1; no reliable D call. The CDR3 runs to 14 residues. From germline, CDR1 is SGHNT and CDR2 YYREEE (reference sequence). The V gene lost 4 bases and the J gene lost 1 base, with 11 bases spanning the gap. CDR3 amino acids: CASSLEAGNTEAFF. The CDR3 DNA sequence: TGTGCCAGCAGCCTGGAGGCAGGGAACACTGAAGCTTTCTTT.

This sequence joins TRBV21-1 and TRBJ2-3; TRBD2, the D gene given by the table, was not confirmed from the DNA. TRBV21-1 constitutes a pseudogene. The CDR3 runs to 15 residues. The CDR3 protein is CASSKVAGSTDTQYF. The DNA of the CDR3 is TGTGCCAGCAGCAAAGTGGCGGGGAGCACAGATACGCAGTATTTT.

This sequence joins TRBV3-1 (or the pseudogene TRBV3-2) and TRBJ2-2, with D tentatively TRBD1 (6 bases). The germline gives CDR1 LGHDT, CDR2 YNNKEL (reference sequence). V lost 3 bases and J 5 bases, leaving 16 bases between the germline ends. CDR3 length: 16 amino acids. DNA of the CDR3: TGTGCCAGCAGCCAGCTTCAAGGGGGTTGGACCGGGGAGCTGTTTTTT. Translated: CASSQLQGGWTGELFF.

V usage is TRBV3-1 (or the pseudogene TRBV3-2) and J usage is TRBJ2-7; 8 positions match TRBD1. This CDR3 contains 15 residues. CDR1 is LGHDT and CDR2 is YNNKEL in the germline V gene (reference sequence). V gave up 3 bases and J gave up 1 base; unmatched junction bases: 5. CDR3 DNA: TGTGCCAGCAGCCAGCTTTGGGACAGGTCCTACGAGCAGTACTTC. It is translated as CASSQLWDRSYEQYF.